Listed below are T cell receptor beta chains from one sample, sequenced in a study of post-analysis software for immune sequencing data. TCRdb fed the PCR reads into MiXCR, producing one record per CDR3 protein. The sample lists some 700,000 distinct CDR3 sequences; roughly three fifths were seen once. Sequenced sample: blood. These receptors all come from a girl aged 2-10 years with multiple sclerosis. CDR3s include the opening cysteine and the closing phenylalanine or tryptophan. D genes are given only for firm matches. Not every row has a clone size; where given, it reads once, few, many or a size class.

D: NA
J: TRBJ1-2
V: TRBV2
size: once
DNA: TGTGCCAGCAGTGACCTCGGCGGCGGCTACACCTTC
CDR3: CASSDLGGGYTF

D: TRBD1
J: TRBJ1-4
V: TRBV20-1
size: NA
DNA: TGCAGTGCTAGGCGACAGGGTGGGACTTCAACTAATGAAAAACTGTTTTTT
CDR3: CSARRQGGTSTNEKLFF

D: NA
J: TRBJ2-1
V: TRBV20-1
size: few
DNA: TGCAGTGCTAGAGGCCGGTACAATGAGCAGTTCTTC
CDR3: CSARGRYNEQFF

D: NA
J: TRBJ1-2
V: TRBV29-1
size: NA
DNA: TGCAGCGCACACTCAGGGATTGGGTCTGGCTACACCTTC
CDR3: CSAHSGIGSGYTF

D: TRBD1
J: TRBJ2-5
V: TRBV7-8
size: few
DNA: TGTGCCAGCAGCCCCCTCTCACCGGGACAGGGGGAGTTAGAGACCCAGTACTTC
CDR3: CASSPLSPGQGELETQYF

D: TRBD1
J: TRBJ1-1
V: TRBV30
size: NA
DNA: TGTGCCTGGATTAGTCCCTGGAGAGGGGGCGTGATAGACACTGAAGCTTTCTTT
CDR3: CAWISPWRGGVIDTEAFF

D: NA
J: TRBJ1-4
V: TRBV6-5
size: NA
DNA: TGTGCCAGCAGTTACTCGAACGGGGATTGGGAAAAACTGTTTTTT
CDR3: CASSYSNGDWEKLFF

D: NA
J: TRBJ2-5
V: TRBV5-5
size: NA
DNA: TGTGCCAGCAGCTTGGGGGCGAGAGAGACCCAGTACTTC
CDR3: CASSLGARETQYF

D: TRBD2
J: TRBJ2-2
V: TRBV5-1
size: NA
DNA: TGCGCCAGCAGCGACGGGGGGGCGAACACCGGGGAGCTGTTTTTT
CDR3: CASSDGGANTGELFF

D: NA
J: TRBJ1-4
V: TRBV28
size: NA
DNA: TGTGCCAGCAGGACCCACGGCTCCGGAAAACTGTTTTTT
CDR3: CASRTHGSGKLFF

D: NA
J: TRBJ2-1
V: TRBV9
size: once
DNA: TGTGCCAGCAGCGTCCGAGGGCAGGGTTTGGGTGAGCAGTTCTTC
CDR3: CASSVRGQGLGEQFF

D: NA
J: TRBJ2-2
V: TRBV7-9
size: NA
DNA: TGTGCCAGCAGCTTAGCGATTCCCGGGGAGCTGTTTTTT
CDR3: CASSLAIPGELFF

D: NA
J: TRBJ2-3
V: TRBV24-1
size: NA
DNA: TGTGCCACCAGTGATGCCCCGAGGGGTACGCAGTATTTT
CDR3: CATSDAPRGTQYF

D: NA
J: TRBJ2-5
V: TRBV29-1
size: NA
DNA: TGCAGCGTCCGGACAGAAGGGGAGACCCAGTACTTC
CDR3: CSVRTEGETQYF

D: NA
J: TRBJ2-3
V: TRBV2
size: NA
DNA: TGTGCCAGCAGTGGACAGGCGACAGATACACAGTATTTT
CDR3: CASSGQATDTQYF

D: NA
J: TRBJ2-7
V: TRBV5-1
size: NA
DNA: TGCGCCAGCAGCTTCCCCGGGCAGGCCAACGAGCAGTACTTC
CDR3: CASSFPGQANEQYF

D: TRBD2
J: TRBJ2-7
V: TRBV12-3/TRBV12-4
size: once
DNA: TGTGCCAGCAGTCTCTCCGGGACTAGCGGCTACGAGCAGTACTTC
CDR3: CASSLSGTSGYEQYF

D: NA
J: TRBJ1-1
V: TRBV29-1
size: few
DNA: TGCAGCGCCTCGGGACGCATGAACACTGAAGCTTTCTTT
CDR3: CSASGRMNTEAFF

D: TRBD1
J: TRBJ2-1
V: TRBV5-5
size: NA
DNA: TGTGCCAGCAGCTACTCCGGGACAGACTACAATGAGCAGTTCTTC
CDR3: CASSYSGTDYNEQFF

D: NA
J: TRBJ2-2
V: TRBV6-5
size: NA
DNA: TGTGCCAGCAGTCTGGGACACCCGAACACCGGGGAGCTGTTTTTT
CDR3: CASSLGHPNTGELFF

D: NA
J: TRBJ2-3
V: TRBV6-5
size: NA
DNA: TGTGCCAGCAGTTATTCCGGACAGCCCACAGATACGCAGTATTTT
CDR3: CASSYSGQPTDTQYF

D: NA
J: TRBJ1-5
V: TRBV24-1
size: NA
DNA: TGTGCCACCAGTGAAGGAGGGTTACGAAATCAGCCCCAGCATTTT
CDR3: CATSEGGLRNQPQHF